This T cell receptor (beta chain) was identified in a study of identifying expanded T cells in peripheral blood. The table came from immunoSEQ multiplex PCR; TCRdb's copy has only in-frame clones and leaves some out. The repertoire consists of fewer than 110,000 clones, with around 90% occurring once and the leading ten covering about 18%. The germline CDR1 and CDR2 sequences are MNHNS and SASEGT. The ends lost 5 bases at V and 5 bases at J; junction bases unmatched: 6. The CDR3 covers 14 residues. Sequenced material: blood. This sequence originates from a person aged 18 to 75 in good health. The rearrangement uses TRBV6-1 and TRBJ2-5, with 9 bases lining up with TRBD1. DNA of the CDR3: TGTGCCAGCAGTAGGACAGGGGCGGTTGAGACCCAGTACTTC. Translated: CASSRTGAVETQYF.